This TCR beta chain came from a study of OX40 agonist ivuxolimab in advanced cancers. The study in broad terms: Ivuxolimab was a fully human IgG2 agonistic monoclonal antibody targeting the costimulatory receptor OX40 (CD134). Three dose-escalation patients achieved partial responses, one with hepatocellular carcinoma and two with cutaneous melanoma. The monotherapy dose-escalation portion (N ≈ 52 patients) of the phase I ivuxolimab trial is reported in the paper. Intravenous ivuxolimab was administered to patients every 2 weeks at six dose levels: 0.01, 0.1, 0.3, 1.5, 3 and 10 mg/kg. Of the 50 to 55 dose-escalation patients, hepatocellular carcinoma was present in about 20, melanoma in around 15, renal cell carcinoma in 9 and head and neck cancer in 9. The purpose of peripheral TCRbeta sequencing was to test whether ivuxolimab changed TCR sequence diversity and led to clonal T-cell expansion. Patients were allowed to have had prior anti-PD-1, anti-PD-L1 or anti-CTLA-4 therapy, and around 41% of the dose-escalation patients had previously received checkpoint inhibitors. The dose-escalation cohort was roughly 83% male with a mean age of approximately 60 years, ranging from roughly 23 to 79. Overall study outcomes, separate from this receptor: Low levels of normalized T-cell clonal expansion were also seen in some patients who did not respond. Clonal expansion of both CD4+ and CD8+ blood T cells was observed from baseline to week 6 at doses 0.1 to 3.0 mg/kg. The antigen specificity of the peripheral T cells that underwent clonal expansion was not determined. In the 0.1-3.0 mg/kg groups, partial responders had among the lowest normalized peripheral clonal expansion, particularly in CD8+ T cells. After ivuxolimab, expanded clones were on average more numerous among CD8+ T cells than among CD4+ T cells.

Its CDR3 holds 13 amino acids, cysteine through phenylalanine. Only the CDR3 DNA is retained, 39 bases long and in frame from the first base. Based on the germline V gene, the CDR1 and CDR2 sequences are SNHLY and FYNNEI. V ends up 6 bases short and J 7 bases short, with an unmatched junction base count of 5. Patients with a history of autoimmune disease or receiving systemic immunosuppression were excluded from the trial. Peripheral blood for TCR sequencing was collected from all dose cohorts at baseline, on cycle 4 day 1, and on cycle 7 day 1. The samples were drawn from a first-in-human, open-label, multicenter phase I dose-escalation trial of ivuxolimab. The trial enrolled adults with locally advanced or metastatic head and neck squamous cell, hepatocellular, melanoma or renal cell carcinoma. Before TCR sequencing, CD4+ and CD8+ T cells were separately sorted from peripheral blood. Comments on this clone: Its recognized antigen is unknown. Base qualities are not recorded, but no much larger clone differs from it by a single base.

Genomic DNA was extracted from sorted cells for sequencing of the TCRbeta CDR3 region. The immunoSEQ Assay was used to sequence the TCRbeta CDR3 regions. The source is immuneACCESS, and TCRdb retained only in-frame sequences with V and J called. Part of the clones is not carried over; for the studies checked, unresolved V genes explain less than half of this, and the remainder is unexplained. In this sample the table shows about 36,000 clones, around three quarters of which occur a single time. The leading ten clones occupy roughly 20% of the sample. This sample comprised CD4+ or CD8+ T cells sorted from blood, obtained in a trial of the OX40 agonist ivuxolimab. The sequence derives from an adult with an advanced solid tumor such as melanoma, head and neck, liver or kidney cancer. The sequence is built from TRBV2 and TRBJ2-1; a stretch of 8 junction bases matches TRBD2. The bases are TGTGCCAGCAGGGGACTAGGGGGAAATGAGCAGTTCTTC. The encoded protein is CASRGLGGNEQFF. Outside the CDR3, residues come from the reference TRBV2 and TRBJ2-1 proteins, so the full variable domain is: EPEVTQTPSHQVTQMGQEVILRCVPISNHLYFYWYRQILGQKVEFLVSFYNNEISEKSEIFDDQFSVERPDGSNFTLKIRSTKLEDSAMYFCASRGLGGNEQFFGPGTRLTVL.